The rows below give T cell receptor beta chains drawn from one sample of a study of technical replicates of blood from several donors. Measured with immunoSEQ multiplex PCR; TCRdb has only the in-frame clones, and not every one. The repertoire holds some 14,000 clones, with roughly 80% as singletons. Sequencing was carried out using PBMCs. The receptors were sampled from a human donor in good health. Both conserved end residues are part of each CDR3. A D gene is named only where the DNA matches it firmly. The size field is filled for only some rows; it gives once, few, many or a size class.

D: -; size: -; V: TRBV11-2; J: TRBJ2-7; CDR3: CASSLTEGTYEQYF; DNA: TGTGCCAGCAGCCTTACCGAGGGCACCTACGAGCAGTACTTC
D: TRBD1; size: -; V: TRBV7-8; J: TRBJ1-3; CDR3: CASSPQGSGNTIYF; DNA: TGTGCCAGCAGCCCACAGGGGTCTGGAAACACCATATATTTT
D: TRBD2; size: -; V: TRBV2; J: TRBJ2-2; CDR3: CASKSLATGELFF; DNA: TGTGCCAGCAAGTCACTAGCGACCGGGGAGCTGTTTTTT
D: -; size: -; V: TRBV10-3; J: TRBJ2-7; CDR3: CAISLGARSYEQYF; DNA: TGTGCCATCAGTTTAGGGGCTCGCTCCTACGAGCAGTACTTC
D: -; size: once; V: TRBV29-1; J: TRBJ2-1; CDR3: CSVEGVGQFF; DNA: TGCAGCGTCGAGGGGGTGGGGCAGTTCTTC
D: TRBD2; size: -; V: TRBV11-2; J: TRBJ2-2; CDR3: CASSRGLAGVNTGELFF; DNA: TGTGCCAGCAGCCGAGGACTAGCGGGAGTTAACACCGGGGAGCTGTTTTTT
D: TRBD2; size: -; V: TRBV30; J: TRBJ2-1; CDR3: CAWVEYSSGRNNEQFF; DNA: TGTGCCTGGGTAGAGTACTCTAGCGGGAGAAACAATGAGCAGTTCTTC
D: TRBD2; size: -; V: TRBV9; J: TRBJ2-3; CDR3: CASSVNLAGTDTQYF; DNA: TGTGCCAGCAGCGTGAACCTAGCGGGCACAGATACGCAGTATTTT
D: -; size: -; V: TRBV19; J: TRBJ2-3; CDR3: CASETDRTDTQYF; DNA: TGTGCCAGCGAAACAGACCGCACAGATACGCAGTATTTT
D: -; size: -; V: TRBV5-8; J: TRBJ1-1; CDR3: CASSFEGAVRTEAFF; DNA: TGTGCCAGCAGCTTCGAAGGGGCGGTGAGGACTGAAGCTTTCTTT